The 31 T cell receptor beta chains below all came from one sample that was sequenced in a study of control samples from healthy donors and cancer patients. The data were produced by immunoSEQ multiplex PCR, yet TCRdb's version contains in-frame clones alone and is incomplete. The data show some 150,000 clones, roughly 94% seen once. Sequencing used PBMCs. The receptor set was obtained from a man between 60 and 75 years old with colorectal cancer.

As for this clone: Other nucleotide sequences in the sample specify the same CDR3. The chain combines TRBV6-5 with TRBJ1-2; no clear D gene. V lost 0 bases and J 0 bases, leaving 8 bases between the germline ends. This CDR3 is 15 amino acids long. Germline lookup yields CDR1 MNHEY and CDR2 SVGAGI. CDR3 sequence reads: CASSYSLGSNYGYTF. The CDR3 DNA sequence: TGTGCCAGCAGTTACTCCTTGGGATCTAACTATGGCTACACCTTC.

The CDR3 DNA is TGCGCCAGCAGCCGCCCTCTTAAAGACAGGGCAACTTATTGCTCTGGAAACACCATATATTTT. Residues: CASSRPLKDRATYCSGNTIYF. This rearrangement joins TRBV4-3 to TRBJ1-3; TRBD1 agrees at 7 bases. Germline CDR1 is LGHNA and CDR2 is YSLEER. The CDR3 is 21 residues long. V shed 4 bases and J 0 bases; nucleotides not matched to a gene: 21.

The chain combines TRBV19 with TRBJ2-3, with D possibly matching TRBD2 (5 bases). V was pared by 5 bases and J by 0 bases, with 12 bases between. The germline V gene has CDR1 LNHDA and CDR2 SQIVND (reference sequence). This CDR3 contains 15 residues. CDR3 region: CASSSPRGSTDTQYF. The CDR3 bases are TGTGCCAGTAGTTCCCCTCGAGGGAGCACAGATACGCAGTATTTT.

This rearrangement joins TRBV5-4 to TRBJ1-5; D gene uncertain. This CDR3 contains 14 residues. Trimming stripped 0 bases from V and 4 bases from J, with 8 bases between. Germline lookup yields CDR1 SGHNT and CDR2 YYREEE (reference sequence). The CDR3 region is CASSLAGQNQPQHF. The CDR3 DNA is TGTGCCAGCAGCTTGGCTGGGCAAAATCAGCCCCAGCATTTT.

The chain has TRBV2 and TRBJ2-3, with D uncertain. This CDR3 is 15 amino acids long. V lost 7 bases and J 2 bases, leaving 16 bases between the germline ends. Germline lookup yields CDR1 SNHLY and CDR2 FYNNEI. As DNA, the CDR3 is TGTGCCAGCACCCTCGGGCCTTCCAACACAGATACGCAGTATTTT. Its translation is CASTLGPSNTDTQYF. The whole variable domain, filled in from reference TRBV2 and TRBJ2-3, reads EPEVTQTPSHQVTQMGQEVILRCVPISNHLYFYWYRQILGQKVEFLVSFYNNEISEKSEIFDDQFSVERPDGSNFTLKIRSTKLEDSAMYFCASTLGPSNTDTQYFGPGTRLTVL.

This chain connects TRBV7-9 to TRBJ1-2, with TRBD1 matching 9 bases. This CDR3 comprises 14 residues. CDR1 SEHNR and CDR2 FQNEAQ come from the germline V gene (reference sequence). V lost 5 bases to trimming and J lost 5 bases; unmatched junction nucleotides: 6. CDR3 in DNA: TGTGCCAGCAGCGGGTCCGGGACAGGGTATGGCTACACCTTC. Residues: CASSGSGTGYGYTF. The whole variable domain, remainder taken from reference TRBV7-9 and TRBJ1-2, is DTGVSQNPRHKITKRGQNVTFRCDPISEHNRLYWYRQTLGQGPEFLTYFQNEAQLEKSRLLSDRFSAERPKGSFSTLEIQRTEQGDSAMYLCASSGSGTGYGYTFGSGTRLTVV.

This rearrangement joins TRBV19 to TRBJ2-5, with TRBD2 matching over 10 bases. Germline trimming cut 2 bases from V and 1 base from J; bases unmatched to any gene: 7. This CDR3 region has 17 residues. Germline CDR1 reads LNHDA; CDR2 reads SQIVND (reference sequence). CDR3 bases: TGTGCCAGTAGTATATCGCTAGCGGGGGCTGTCCAAGAGACCCAGTACTTC. Protein: CASSISLAGAVQETQYF.

This chain uses TRBV5-5 with TRBJ2-7; TRBD1 agrees at 8 bases. CDR3 size: 13 residues. Unmatched junction bases numbered 0, after V lost 1 base and J lost 3 bases. Germline V CDR1 and CDR2: SGHKS, YYEKEE (reference sequence). CDR3 in DNA: TGTGCCAGCAGCTTGACAGGGGGCTACGAGCAGTACTTC. It yields the protein CASSLTGGYEQYF.

The rearrangement uses TRBV29-1 and TRBJ1-1; D unresolved. This CDR3 region has 15 residues. Germline V CDR1 and CDR2: SQVTM, ANQGSEA. V lost 5 bases to trimming and J lost 0 bases, with 16 bases between them. The CDR3 DNA sequence: TGCAGCGTTATTCGTCAGCCGACAATGAACACTGAAGCTTTCTTT. It codes for CSVIRQPTMNTEAFF.

This clone was observed once. V is TRBV27 and J is TRBJ1-1, with D possibly matching TRBD1 (6 bases). Germline CDR1 and CDR2: MNHEY and SMNVEV (reference sequence). The CDR3 has 15 residues. Trimming removed 3 bases from V and 2 bases from J, with 13 bases in between. This CDR3 reads CASSFLTGANTEAFF. The CDR3 DNA sequence: TGTGCCAGCAGTTTCCTGACAGGAGCCAACACTGAAGCTTTCTTT.

V usage is TRBV2 and J usage is TRBJ2-5; no definite D call. The germline V gene has CDR1 SNHLY and CDR2 FYNNEI. Trimming stripped 7 bases from V and 2 bases from J, with 11 bases between. This CDR3 spans 13 amino acids. The CDR3 region is CASIRNEQETQYF. Written as DNA, the CDR3 is TGTGCCAGCATACGGAACGAACAAGAGACCCAGTACTTC.

V gene TRBV4-3 combines with J gene TRBJ2-3, with 9 bases fitting TRBD2. Germline V CDR1 and CDR2: LGHNA, YSLEER. V shed 3 bases, J shed 6 bases, and the junction held 7 bases outside the gene matches. This CDR3 spans 15 amino acids. CDR3 sequence reads: CASSQVAGAGDTQYF. In DNA form, the CDR3 reads TGCGCCAGCAGCCAGGTAGCGGGGGCTGGGGATACGCAGTATTTT.

The CDR3 bases are TGTGCCAGCAGCCAGGCGGGACTGCCGAACACTGAAGCTTTCTTT. It yields the protein CASSQAGLPNTEAFF. The chain joins TRBV14 to TRBJ1-1, with D possibly matching TRBD1 (5 bases). Germline V gene data show CDR1 as SGHDN and CDR2 as FVKESK. V lost 3 bases, J lost 1 base, and 12 bases lay in between. This CDR3 is built from 15 residues.

The gene calls are TRBV19 and TRBJ2-1; TRBD1 aligns across 7 bases. The germline V gene has CDR1 LNHDA and CDR2 SQIVND (reference sequence). V dropped 2 bases and J dropped 5; count of bases not matched to a gene: 3. The CDR3 has 14 amino acids. CDR3 region: CASSIRTGNNEQFF. CDR3 DNA sequence: TGTGCCAGTAGTATAAGGACAGGTAACAATGAGCAGTTCTTC.

CDR3 sequence reads: CASSFQGGNTGELFF. Written as DNA, the CDR3 is TGTGCCAGCAGCTTCCAGGGCGGGAACACCGGGGAGCTGTTTTTT. This sequence joins TRBV7-6 and TRBJ2-2; D might be TRBD1 (5 bases). V was pared by 3 bases and J by 1 base, with 9 bases between. Germline loops: CDR1 SGHVS, CDR2 FNYEAQ. This CDR3 contains 15 residues.

This rearrangement joins TRBV5-4 to TRBJ2-2; D not certain. CDR3 length: 15 amino acids. Trimming removed 4 bases from V and 2 bases from J, with 12 bases in between. Germline CDR1 reads SGHNT; CDR2 reads YYREEE (reference sequence). This CDR3 is CASSLTGGNTGELFF. CDR3 sequence (DNA): TGTGCCAGCAGCCTGACCGGCGGCAACACCGGGGAGCTGTTTTTT.

This chain joins TRBV19 and TRBJ2-1; D assignment may be TRBD1 or TRBD2 (7 bases each). CDR1 LNHDA and CDR2 SQIVND come from the germline V gene (reference sequence). Trimming left V 3 bases short and J 9 bases short, with 15 bases between. The CDR3 totals 14 residues. The CDR3 sequence: CASSIAGGGREQFF. In DNA form, the CDR3 reads TGTGCCAGTAGTATCGCAGGGGGGGGCCGTGAGCAGTTCTTC.

The chain employs TRBV5-5 and TRBJ2-7; D uncertain. Germline assignment: CDR1 SGHKS and CDR2 YYEKEE (reference sequence). V dropped 0 bases and J dropped 3 bases, with 10 bases sitting between them. The CDR3 is 14 residues long. This chain's CDR3 is CASSLVGQSYEQYF. DNA for the CDR3: TGTGCCAGCAGCTTGGTAGGGCAGAGCTACGAGCAGTACTTC.

There are a few counts of this clone. CDR3 sequence: CASSLEGYDGYTF. The DNA of the CDR3 is TGCGCCAGCAGCTTGGAGGGGTACGACGGCTACACCTTC. The rearrangement joins TRBV5-1 to TRBJ1-2; the D gene is possibly TRBD1 (5 bases). Trimming stripped 0 bases from V and 8 bases from J, with 11 bases between. This CDR3 has 13 residues. The V gene's germline CDR1 is SGHRS and CDR2 YFSETQ. The entire variable domain, with the rest obtained from reference TRBV5-1 and TRBJ1-2, is as follows: KAGVTQTPRYLIKTRGQQVTLSCSPISGHRSVSWYQQTPGQGLQFLFEYFSETQRNKGNFPGRFSGRQFSNSRSEMNVSTLELGDSALYLCASSLEGYDGYTFGSGTRLTVV.

V gene TRBV30 combines with J gene TRBJ1-5, with D unresolved. Germline loops: CDR1 GTSNPN, CDR2 SVGIG (reference sequence). The V and J ends lost 3 bases and 7 bases respectively, with 16 bases between them. The CDR3 covers 14 residues. CDR3 bases: TGTGCCTGGAGCCAGACGGGGAAGATGCAGCCCCAGCATTTT. It specifies CAWSQTGKMQPQHF.

The chain combines TRBV5-1 with TRBJ2-3, with 9 positions matching TRBD1. With 5 bases clipped from V and 4 bases from J, the junction kept 5 bases outside the gene matches. Looked up from germline, CDR1 is SGHRS and CDR2 is YFSETQ. CDR3 length equals 14 residues. The CDR3: CASSPGTGPDTQYF. The CDR3 DNA is TGCGCCAGCAGTCCTGGGACAGGGCCAGATACGCAGTATTTT.

V usage is TRBV10-2 and J usage is TRBJ2-3, with 8 bases aligning to TRBD1. Germline V gene sequence: CDR1 WSHSY, CDR2 SAAADI. With V trimmed by 4 bases and J by 3 bases, 6 bases remained unmatched. The CDR3 runs 15 residues. The DNA of the CDR3 is TGCGCCAGCAGTGTTCAGGGGGCGTCGACAGATACGCAGTATTTT. Its translation is CASSVQGASTDTQYF.

J is TRBJ1-5 and V is TRBV6-2 or TRBV6-3; the D is unclear. CDR1 is MNHEY and CDR2 is SVGEGT in the germline V gene. V lost 5 bases, J lost 0 bases, and 14 bases lay in between. CDR3 size: 16 residues. CDR3 DNA sequence: TGTGCCAGCAGTCCCCCGGGGAGCCATAGCAATCAGCCCCAGCATTTT. Translated: CASSPPGSHSNQPQHF.

This chain joins TRBV5-8 and TRBJ1-1; D is uncertain. There are 12 residues in the CDR3. V lost 1 base to trimming and J lost 8 bases, with 9 bases between them. Germline V lookup: CDR1 SGHTS, CDR2 YDEGEE. The CDR3 sequence: CASSLIWAEAFF. The CDR3 DNA reads TGTGCCAGCAGCTTGATCTGGGCGGAAGCTTTCTTT.

A remark on this clone: A clone one base away is much larger, so this may be a read error. The chain recombines TRBV10-2 with TRBJ1-1, with D uncertain. V lost 3 bases and J lost 1, with 3 bases in between. This CDR3 region has 12 residues. Germline V CDR1 and CDR2: WSHSY, SAAADI. The CDR3 loop is CASSDRNTEAFF. In nucleotides, the CDR3 is TGCGCCAGCAGTGACAGGAACACTGAAGCTTTCTTT.

This chain uses TRBV6-5 with TRBJ1-4; 7 positions match TRBD1. CDR1 and CDR2 (germline): MNHEY, SVGAGI. This CDR3 contains 15 residues. Unmatched junction bases numbered 4, after V lost 5 bases and J lost 1 base. This CDR3 is CASSQQGLTNEKLFF. DNA for the CDR3: TGTGCCAGCAGTCAACAGGGGCTAACTAATGAAAAACTGTTTTTT.

This chain connects TRBV7-2 to TRBJ2-7; a weak D match, TRBD1 (6 bases). V was trimmed by 0 bases and J by 2 bases, leaving 17 bases between them. This CDR3 has 17 amino acids. In germline, CDR1 is SGHTA, CDR2 FQGNSA. CDR3 sequence (DNA): TGTGCCAGCAGCTTAGCTGCTGGGGGCGTAACTCCCTACGAGCAGTACTTC. It codes for CASSLAAGGVTPYEQYF.

The rearrangement links TRBV6-6 to TRBJ2-1; D is uncertain. Trimming shortened V by 6 bases and J by 5 bases, and 11 bases separated the two germline ends. The CDR3 sequence is 13 residues long. In germline, CDR1 is MNHNY, CDR2 SVGAGI (reference sequence). The CDR3 sequence is CASSRRQDNEQFF. The CDR3 nucleotides are TGTGCCAGCAGCCGGAGACAAGACAATGAGCAGTTCTTC.

The chain employs TRBV5-1 and TRBJ1-1; D unresolved. The germline V and J ends were trimmed by 6 bases and 1 base, with 13 bases remaining between them. In germline, CDR1 is SGHRS, CDR2 YFSETQ. CDR3 length: 14 residues. This CDR3 reads CASKSAPQNTEAFF. The CDR3 region has the DNA TGCGCCAGCAAAAGCGCTCCACAGAACACTGAAGCTTTCTTT.

The chain is built from TRBV6-5 and TRBJ1-5; D is ambiguous. V gave up 6 bases and J gave up 4 bases, with 7 bases separating them. The CDR3 covers 12 residues. Germline CDR1 is MNHEY and CDR2 is SVGAGI. CDR3 coding DNA: TGTGCCAGCAGCTCAAATAATCAGCCCCAGCATTTT. This gives the protein CASSSNNQPQHF.

J is TRBJ1-2 and V is TRBV5-1, with 10 bases lining up with TRBD1. With V trimmed by 7 bases and J by 7 bases, 10 bases remained unmatched. The CDR3 is 14 residues long. The germline V gene has CDR1 SGHRS and CDR2 YFSETQ. Here the CDR3 reads CASSPGQGFIGYTF. The CDR3, as DNA: TGCGCCAGCTCTCCGGGACAGGGGTTTATTGGCTACACCTTC.